This T cell receptor (beta chain) was recovered during a study of blood T cell repertoires in COVID-19. Study in general: Acute and convalescent COVID-19 specimens originated in the United States, Italy and Spain. PBMCs, B-cell-depleted T cells, or T cells were the source of the cDNA or gDNA that made up the material.

The CDR3 has 16 amino acids. Germline trimming cut 2 bases from V and 0 bases from J; bases unmatched to any gene: 5. The V gene's germline CDR1 is SGHRS and CDR2 YFSETQ. This table comes from immunoSEQ multiplex PCR, and its TCRdb copy is limited to in-frame clones, with some not included. The sample records more than 250,000 clones, around nine tenths being singletons. This TCR was sampled from a woman between 40 and 50 years old who had recovered from COVID-19. The sample consisted of PBMCs or T cells enriched from blood (not recorded which). This chain connects TRBV5-1 to TRBJ1-3, with TRBD1 matching over 7 bases. This CDR3 is CASSLQGRPSGNTIYF. CDR3 coding DNA: TGCGCCAGCAGCTTACAGGGGCGCCCCTCTGGAAACACCATATATTTT.